The 17 T cell receptor beta chains listed next were all sequenced from one sample in a study of shared clonotypes between healthy human individuals. Naive CD8 cells comprised CD45RO-negative, CCR7-positively selected cells, excluding terminally differentiated effector memory CD45RA+ cells. Generated by immunoSEQ multiplex PCR, the TCRdb table keeps only in-frame clones and is missing some. The table lists hundreds of thousands of clones, roughly 98% of them singletons. Sequencing was performed on naive CD8+ T cells sorted from blood. The receptors were sampled from a man younger than 40 in good health.

The chain links TRBV7-6 to TRBJ2-3; D is perhaps TRBD2 (6 bases). V shed 0 bases and J shed 6 bases, with 10 bases lying between them. Per germline, CDR1 SGHVS and CDR2 FNYEAQ. The CDR3 has 14 amino acids. The CDR3 DNA reads as TGTGCCAGCAGCTTAGCGGGAGGAGGGGATACGCAGTATTTT. Translation: CASSLAGGGDTQYF. The variable domain in full, completed from reference TRBV7-6 and TRBJ2-3, reads GAGVSQSPRYKVTKRGQDVALRCDPISGHVSLYWYRQALGQGPEFLTYFNYEAQQDKSGLPNDRFSAERPEGSISTLTIQRTEQRDSAMYRCASSLAGGGDTQYFGPGTRLTVL.

The chain is built from TRBV5-1 and TRBJ2-7, with a weak D call TRBD2 (5 bases). Deletions cut 5 bases from V and 5 bases from J, with 17 bases between. The germline V gene has CDR1 SGHRS and CDR2 YFSETQ. The CDR3 has 14 amino acids. CDR3 in amino acids: CASRQVGEQHEQYF. The CDR3 bases are TGCGCCAGCAGACAAGTGGGAGAACAACACGAGCAGTACTTC.

This clone was found once. This sample includes further DNA sequences coding for the same CDR3. The J gene is TRBJ2-7, the V gene TRBV18; D unclear. Germline CDR1 KGHSH, CDR2 LQKENI. This CDR3 contains 13 residues. V lost 0 bases and J 1 base, leaving 4 bases between the germline ends. The CDR3 DNA reads as TGTGCCAGCTCACCACCGGGGTCCTACGAGCAGTACTTC. Amino acid sequence: CASSPPGSYEQYF. Filled out from reference TRBV18 and TRBJ2-7, the complete variable domain reads NAGVMQNPRHLVRRRGQEARLRCSPMKGHSHVYWYRQLPEEGLKFMVYLQKENIIDESGMPKERFSAEFPKEGPSILRIQQVVRGDSAAYFCASSPPGSYEQYFGPGTRLTVT.

The V and J genes are TRBV5-1 and TRBJ2-3; unclear D gene. This CDR3 spans 14 amino acids. Germline-derived CDR1 and CDR2 are SGHRS and YFSETQ. Trimming removed 4 bases from V and 4 bases from J, with 13 bases in between. The DNA of the CDR3 is TGCGCCAGCAGCCCCGGACCCTACGCAGATACGCAGTATTTT. This gives the protein CASSPGPYADTQYF.

The CDR3 reads CAGQDRGDQPQHF. The CDR3 nucleotides read TGTGCCGGGCAGGACAGGGGCGATCAGCCCCAGCATTTT. The chain employs TRBV28 and TRBJ1-5; 9 bases map to TRBD1. The ends lost 11 bases at V and 5 bases at J; junction bases unmatched: 7. Germline CDR1 MDHEN, CDR2 SYDVKM. This CDR3 comprises 13 residues.

This chain connects TRBV30 to TRBJ2-7; the D is unclear. The V end was cut by 3 bases, the J end by 3 bases, with 6 bases between. The CDR3 is 11 amino acids. CDR1 is GTSNPN and CDR2 is SVGIG in the germline V gene (reference sequence). The CDR3 DNA sequence: TGTGCCTGGAGGGACGGCTACGAGCAGTACTTC. Translation gives CAWRDGYEQYF.

This chain links TRBV14 with TRBJ2-7; D is possibly TRBD2 (6 bases). Germline CDR1 and CDR2: SGHDN and FVKESK. V lost 1 base to trimming and J lost 3 bases, with 16 bases between them. The CDR3 is 16 amino acids. The CDR3 loop reads CASSQGEAYNDYEQYF. CDR3 DNA: TGTGCCAGCAGCCAAGGGGAGGCCTATAATGACTACGAGCAGTACTTC.

The J gene is TRBJ1-4, the V gene TRBV19; 9 nucleotides align to TRBD1. V lost 4 bases, J lost 8 bases, and 8 bases stayed unmatched. CDR1 and CDR2 (germline): LNHDA, SQIVND (reference sequence). CDR3 length equals 15 residues. The CDR3 spells CASSSPGQGGEKLFF. The CDR3 DNA sequence: TGTGCCAGTAGTAGCCCGGGACAGGGAGGCGAAAAACTGTTTTTT.

The J gene is TRBJ2-3, the V gene TRBV27; 11 bases are shared with TRBD2. CDR1 MNHEY and CDR2 SMNVEV come from the germline V gene (reference sequence). Trimming took 7 bases from V and 2 from J; bases not matched to a gene: 11. CDR3 length equals 17 residues. In DNA, the CDR3 is TGTGCCAGCATTCCCGTTGGGACTAGCGGCCCCACAGATACGCAGTATTTT. Amino acid sequence: CASIPVGTSGPTDTQYF.

The chain joins TRBV14 to TRBJ1-4; D ambiguous. The CDR3 loop spans 17 amino acids. Germline-derived CDR1 and CDR2 are SGHDN and FVKESK. V lost 3 bases and J 0 bases, leaving 14 bases between the germline ends. CDR3 bases: TGTGCCAGCAGCCAGTTTCAGGAATTAGCAACTAATGAAAAACTGTTTTTT. It encodes CASSQFQELATNEKLFF.

This clone was seen only once. The chain has TRBV7-8 and TRBJ2-1; D uncertain. The V gene's germline CDR1 is SGHVS and CDR2 FQNEAQ. Trimming left V 1 base short and J 8 bases short, with 12 bases between. CDR3 length: 14 amino acids. The CDR3 sequence is CASSLVGWIDEQFF. The CDR3, as DNA: TGTGCCAGCAGCTTAGTCGGCTGGATCGATGAGCAGTTCTTC.

The rearrangement joins TRBV5-6 to TRBJ2-2; 7 positions agree with TRBD2. Germline values: CDR1 SGHDT, CDR2 YYEEEE. V shed 0 bases, J shed 4 bases, and the junction held 3 bases outside the gene matches. The CDR3 is 15 amino acids. CDR3: CASSLGAGATGELFF. The CDR3 region has the DNA TGTGCCAGCAGCTTGGGGGCGGGAGCCACCGGGGAGCTGTTTTTT.

The chain combines TRBV4-1 with TRBJ1-4, with D uncertain. V lost 1 base, J lost 12 bases, and 15 bases lay in between. This CDR3 contains 14 residues. The germline CDR1 and CDR2 sequences are MGHRA and YSYEKL. The CDR3 region is CASSQARTDDQLFF. The CDR3 nucleotides are TGCGCCAGCAGCCAAGCTAGGACCGATGACCAACTGTTTTTT.

This chain connects TRBV5-4 to TRBJ2-7; 9 nucleotides match TRBD1. V was pared by 4 bases and J by 7 bases, with 12 bases of the junction left unmatched. Germline-derived CDR1 and CDR2 are SGHNT and YYREEE (reference sequence). This CDR3 region has 15 residues. CDR3 protein: CASSGLGQGSQEQYF. CDR3 in DNA: TGTGCCAGCAGCGGGTTGGGACAGGGTTCACAAGAGCAGTACTTC.

CDR3: CASSRERGYNEQFF. CDR3 nucleotide sequence: TGCGCCAGCAGCAGGGAGAGGGGTTACAATGAGCAGTTCTTC. V is TRBV4-3 and J is TRBJ2-1, with D perhaps matching TRBD1 or TRBD2 (5 bases each). The ends were cut back, 5 bases at V and 4 bases at J, with 12 bases in the middle. CDR3 length equals 14 residues. Germline V lookup: CDR1 LGHNA, CDR2 YSLEER.

This chain links TRBV10-3 with TRBJ2-7, with D possibly being TRBD2 (5 bases). Germline V CDR1 and CDR2: ENHRY, SYGVKD. The CDR3 is 17 residues long. Deletions cut 0 bases from V and 3 bases from J, with 18 bases between. The CDR3 DNA reads TGTGCCATCAGTGAGTCGAAGGAACTAGTGGCTAGCTACGAGCAGTACTTC. It specifies CAISESKELVASYEQYF.

The V call is TRBV4-2, the J call TRBJ2-7; 7 positions match TRBD2. V was clipped by 1 base and J by 4 bases; unmatched bases: 10. There are 16 residues in the CDR3. Germline CDR1 is LGHNA and CDR2 is YNFKEQ. The CDR3 loop is CASSQGFGGSLYEQYF. CDR3 sequence (DNA): TGTGCCAGCAGCCAAGGTTTTGGCGGGAGTCTATACGAGCAGTACTTC.